Shown below are 8 T cell receptor beta chains from a single sample sequenced in a study of follicular helper T cells after annual influenza vaccination. Documented time point: 2015-2016 season, pre-vaccination. Measured with immunoSEQ multiplex PCR; TCRdb has only the in-frame clones, and not every one. The repertoire holds 9,500 to 13,000 clones, with roughly 80% as singletons. Sequencing was performed on CXCR5+ CD38- circulating T follicular helper cells from blood, taken on the day of influenza vaccination. Subset specified: circulating Tfh, non-naive CD4+CXCR5+PD-1+ (ICOS+CD38+ or ICOS-CD38-). These receptors all come from an adult who received the influenza vaccine.

This clone was counted between two and nine times. V gene TRBV5-4 combines with J gene TRBJ2-7, with 10 positions matching TRBD1. Germline V lookup: CDR1 SGHNT, CDR2 YYREEE (reference sequence). This CDR3 is built from 15 residues. The trim removed 3 bases at V and 2 bases at J, leaving 5 bases unmatched. In DNA form, the CDR3 reads TGTGCCAGCAGCTCTGGGACAGGGGACCCCTACGAGCAGTACTTC. Protein product: CASSSGTGDPYEQYF.

The chain is built from TRBV7-8 and TRBJ2-2; D gene uncertain. Trimming shortened V by 6 bases and J by 4 bases, and 18 bases separated the two germline ends. The CDR3 length is 16 residues. In germline, CDR1 is SGHVS, CDR2 FQNEAQ. In DNA, the CDR3 is TGTGCCAGCAGTACCCAACCCTGGCTGGCCACCGGGGAGCTGTTTTTT. As protein: CASSTQPWLATGELFF. Together with reference TRBV7-8 and TRBJ2-2, the CDR3 gives the full variable domain: GAGVSQSPRYKVAKRGQDVALRCDPISGHVSLFWYQQALGQGPEFLTYFQNEAQLDKSGLPSDRFFAERPEGSVSTLKIQRTQQEDSAVYLCASSTQPWLATGELFFGEGSRLTVL.

The genes are TRBV18 and TRBJ1-3; 9 bases agree with TRBD1. V was clipped by 2 bases and J by 4 bases; unmatched bases: 6. Germline CDR1 KGHSH, CDR2 LQKENI. This CDR3 comprises 16 residues. This CDR3 reads CASSPTGTGIGNTIYF. As DNA, the CDR3 is TGTGCCAGCTCACCAACCGGGACAGGGATAGGAAACACCATATATTTT.

This clone has a single count. The V call is TRBV19, the J call TRBJ1-2; weak D call: TRBD1 (5 bases). The length of the CDR3 is 10 residues. The germline V gene encodes CDR1 LNHDA and CDR2 SQIVND (reference sequence). Between the trimmed V and J ends, which lost 8 bases and 7 bases, there was a span of 8 bases. CDR3 region: CASWGTGYTF. As DNA, the CDR3 is TGTGCCAGTTGGGGGACTGGCTACACCTTC.

This clone was seen only a few times. The genes are TRBV15 and TRBJ2-2; TRBD2 matches 11 bases. The V and J ends lost 3 bases and 5 bases, in that order; junction bases with no gene match: 5. CDR3 length: 16 amino acids. CDR1 and CDR2 from the germline V gene are LNHNV and YYDKDF (reference sequence). The CDR3 bases are TGTGCCACCAGCAGCCCGGGACTAGCGGTGACCGGGGAGCTGTTTTTT. This translates into CATSSPGLAVTGELFF. The whole variable domain, filled in from reference TRBV15 and TRBJ2-2, reads DAMVIQNPRYQVTQFGKPVTLSCSQTLNHNVMYWYQQKSSQAPKLLFHYYDKDFNNEADTPDNFQSRRPNTSFCFLDIRSPGLGDTAMYLCATSSPGLAVTGELFFGEGSRLTVL.

The chain carries TRBV11-2 and TRBJ2-3; TRBD2 aligns across 7 bases. Germline loops: CDR1 SGHAT, CDR2 FQNNGV. V lost 1 base, J lost 4 bases, and 5 bases stayed unmatched. This CDR3 comprises 15 residues. The CDR3 spells CASSLGTRAPDTQYF. In DNA form, the CDR3 reads TGTGCCAGCAGCTTAGGGACTAGAGCCCCAGATACGCAGTATTTT.

J is TRBJ1-4 and V is TRBV15; no definite D call. V lost 0 bases to trimming and J lost 10 bases, with 15 bases between them. The germline V gene encodes CDR1 LNHNV and CDR2 YYDKDF (reference sequence). The CDR3 loop spans 15 amino acids. The CDR3 nucleotides are TGTGCCACCAGCAGAGATAGTCGAGAAGTCGGAAAACTGTTTTTT. It translates to CATSRDSREVGKLFF.

The chain recombines TRBV28 with TRBJ1-3; D perhaps matches TRBD1 (5 bases). Germline V gene sequence: CDR1 MDHEN, CDR2 SYDVKM. Trimming took off 3 bases at V and 0 bases at J, with 15 bases between the two ends. The length of the CDR3 is 17 residues. CDR3 bases: TGTGCCAGCAGTTTCCCGAGCAGGGCAGACTCTGGAAACACCATATATTTT. Its protein is CASSFPSRADSGNTIYF.